This TCR beta chain is from a study of shared clonotypes between healthy human individuals. Naive CD8 populations comprised CD45RO-negative cells positively selected for CCR7, excluding terminally differentiated effector memory CD45RA+ cells. V was cut by 4 bases and J by 2 bases, with 13 bases left in between. Germline CDR1 SGDLS, CDR2 YYNGEE. The CDR3 has 14 amino acids. Profiling relied on immunoSEQ multiplex PCR, and the TCRdb table lists in-frame clones only, not all of them. The data show roughly 2,000,000 clones, with roughly 95% seen just once and more than 1.5% held by the top ten. This TCR came from a man aged 18 to 30 in good health. Some clones in this sample may be carry-over from other donors' samples. The V call is TRBV9, the J call TRBJ2-7; TRBD1 is a possible D gene (6 bases). The specimen sequenced was naive CD8+ T cells from PBMCs. In nucleotides, the CDR3 is TGTGCCAGCAGCCCTCGACAGGTCACCTACGAGCAGTACTTC. Translated: CASSPRQVTYEQYF.